This TCR beta chain was retrieved from a study of blood T cells in healthy people across ages. The authors ran a second PCR of about 7 to 12 cycles using a sample-barcoded 5' primer and a J-beta primer mix. Unique molecular identifiers of 12 random nucleotides labeled each cDNA. TCRdb called the 5' RACE reads again in MiXCR, with one record for every CDR3 protein. The sample shows roughly 700,000 distinct CDR3 sequences, 49% of them seen only once. Around 10 milliliters was the volume of peripheral blood drawn from each donor. Germline CDR1 and CDR2: MNHEY and SVGEGT. Trimming removed 8 bases from V and 0 bases from J, with 27 bases in between. The CDR3 sequence is 19 residues long.

The sequenced sample consisted of blood. This TCR was recovered from a woman aged 55 to 70 in good health. The genes are TRBV6-2 or TRBV6-3 and TRBJ2-3; perhaps TRBD2 as D (6 bases). As DNA, the CDR3 is TGTGCCAGCCGTCGAGTGGGAGGTCGGCCCCGGCCAAGCACAGATACGCAGTATTTT. It codes for CASRRVGGRPRPSTDTQYF.